This T cell receptor (beta chain) derives from a study of PD-1 blockade in classical Hodgkin lymphoma. The study, taken as a whole, reports: Newly diagnosed patients were reported to start with lower TCR diversity than healthy donors.

The CDR3 sequence is 17 residues long. Germline CDR1 reads ENHRY; CDR2 reads SYGVKD. V shed 4 bases and J 2 bases; nucleotides not matched to a gene: 11. Relapse was seen in all patients after autologous stem cell transplantation, and brentuximab vedotin exposure was variable. Libraries were prepared by immunoSEQ multiplex PCR; TCRdb keeps only in-frame clonotypes and omits some of them. In the table there are tens of thousands of clones, 82% of which are singletons. Concerning this clone: Its antigen is as yet unknown.

This receptor was obtained from a human donor with classical Hodgkin lymphoma. The sample consisted of peripheral blood mononuclear cells (PBMCs), taken at baseline. V and J are TRBV10-3 and TRBJ2-3, with 8 bases identical to TRBD2. The CDR3 DNA reads TGTGCCATCAGTGTCCGGGGACTAGGGGGACCCACAGATACGCAGTATTTT. It translates to CAISVRGLGGPTDTQYF.